The sequence of this T cell receptor beta chain was determined in a study of cytomegalovirus exposure and HLA in healthy donors. Study results and limitations: A later analysis reportedly found fewer N-insertions in an Asian-associated ancestry cluster than the roughly 730-donor mean.

Researchers ran the PCR with 60 Vbeta and 13 Jbeta primers. Clones were sequenced by immunoSEQ multiplex PCR, and TCRdb holds only the in-frame ones, with some missing. The sample records 150,000 to 200,000 clones, around 79% being singletons. V shed 4 bases and J 6 bases; nucleotides not matched to a gene: 10. The CDR3 totals 16 residues. From germline, CDR1 is SGDLS and CDR2 YYNGEE. To note about this clone: Its specificity is not known.

The sequence was obtained from a woman aged 35 to 49 in good health and CMV-seropositive. This chain uses TRBV9 with TRBJ2-1; 10 nucleotides agree with TRBD2. Input material: PBMCs. For the CDR3, the DNA is TGTGCCAGCAGCCCCAGTGGAGCGGGGGGGGGCAATGAGCAGTTCTTC. Protein sequence: CASSPSGAGGGNEQFF.